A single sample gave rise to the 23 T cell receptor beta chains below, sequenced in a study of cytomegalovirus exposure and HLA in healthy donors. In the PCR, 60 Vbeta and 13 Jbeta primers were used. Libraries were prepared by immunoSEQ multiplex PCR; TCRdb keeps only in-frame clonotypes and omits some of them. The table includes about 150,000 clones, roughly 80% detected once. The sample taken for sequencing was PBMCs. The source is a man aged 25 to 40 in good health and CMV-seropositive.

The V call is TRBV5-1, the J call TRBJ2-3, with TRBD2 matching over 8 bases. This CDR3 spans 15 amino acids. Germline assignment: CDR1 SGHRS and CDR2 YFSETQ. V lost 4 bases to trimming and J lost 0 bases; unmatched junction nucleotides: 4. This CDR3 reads CASSPRGGSTDTQYF. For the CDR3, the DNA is TGCGCCAGCAGCCCTCGCGGGGGGAGCACAGATACGCAGTATTTT.

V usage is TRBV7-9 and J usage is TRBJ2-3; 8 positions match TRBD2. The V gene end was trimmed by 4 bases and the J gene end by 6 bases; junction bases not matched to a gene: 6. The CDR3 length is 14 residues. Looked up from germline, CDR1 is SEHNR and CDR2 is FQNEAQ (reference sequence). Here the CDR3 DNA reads TGTGCCAGCAGCTCGGGACTAGTTTCTGATACGCAGTATTTT. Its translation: CASSSGLVSDTQYF. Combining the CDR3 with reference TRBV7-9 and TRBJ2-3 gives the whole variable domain DTGVSQNPRHKITKRGQNVTFRCDPISEHNRLYWYRQTLGQGPEFLTYFQNEAQLEKSRLLSDRFSAERPKGSFSTLEIQRTEQGDSAMYLCASSSGLVSDTQYFGPGTRLTVL.

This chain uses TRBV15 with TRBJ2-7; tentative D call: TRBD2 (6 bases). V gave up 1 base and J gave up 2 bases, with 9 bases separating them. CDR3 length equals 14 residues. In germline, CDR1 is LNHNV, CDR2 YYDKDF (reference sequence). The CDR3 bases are TGTGCCACCAGCAGAGGCGGAGGGCCCTACGAGCAGTACTTC. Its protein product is CATSRGGGPYEQYF.

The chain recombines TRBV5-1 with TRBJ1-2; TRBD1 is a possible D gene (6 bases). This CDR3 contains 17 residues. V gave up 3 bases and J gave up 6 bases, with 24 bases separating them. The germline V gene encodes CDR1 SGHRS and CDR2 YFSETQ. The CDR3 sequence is CASSSDPPQGKRDGYTF. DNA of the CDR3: TGCGCCAGCAGCTCGGACCCTCCCCAGGGGAAGAGGGATGGCTACACCTTC.

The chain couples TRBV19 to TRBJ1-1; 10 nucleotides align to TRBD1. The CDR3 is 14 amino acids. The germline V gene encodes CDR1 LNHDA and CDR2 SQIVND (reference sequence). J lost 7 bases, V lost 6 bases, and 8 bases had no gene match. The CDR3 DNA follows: TGTGCCAGTAGCCCGACAGGGGGCCTGGGTGAAGCTTTCTTT. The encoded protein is CASSPTGGLGEAFF.

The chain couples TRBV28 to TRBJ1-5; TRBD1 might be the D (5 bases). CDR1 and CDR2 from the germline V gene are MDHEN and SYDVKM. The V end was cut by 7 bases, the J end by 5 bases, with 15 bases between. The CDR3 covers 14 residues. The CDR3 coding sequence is TGTGCCAGCAATCAAGGGGCAGTCCATCAGCCCCAGCATTTT. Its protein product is CASNQGAVHQPQHF.

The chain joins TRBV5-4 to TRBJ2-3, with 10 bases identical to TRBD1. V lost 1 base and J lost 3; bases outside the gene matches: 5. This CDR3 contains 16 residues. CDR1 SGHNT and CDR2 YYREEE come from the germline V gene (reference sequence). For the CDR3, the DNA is TGTGCCAGCAGCTTGACCGGACAGGGGGTAACAGATACGCAGTATTTT. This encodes CASSLTGQGVTDTQYF.

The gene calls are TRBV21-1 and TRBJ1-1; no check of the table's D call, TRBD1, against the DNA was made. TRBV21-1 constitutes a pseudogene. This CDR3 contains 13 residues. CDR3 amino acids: CGEGTGTGTEAFF. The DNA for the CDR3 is TGTGGGGAGGGGACAGGGACTGGGACTGAAGCTTTCTTT.

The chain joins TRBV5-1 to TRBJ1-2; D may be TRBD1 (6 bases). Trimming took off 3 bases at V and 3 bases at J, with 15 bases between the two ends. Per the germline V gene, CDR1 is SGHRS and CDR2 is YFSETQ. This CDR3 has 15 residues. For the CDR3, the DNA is TGCGCCAGCAGCTCTGGACAGCCCTCCCACTATGGCTACACCTTC. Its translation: CASSSGQPSHYGYTF. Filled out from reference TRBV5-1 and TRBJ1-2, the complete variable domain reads KAGVTQTPRYLIKTRGQQVTLSCSPISGHRSVSWYQQTPGQGLQFLFEYFSETQRNKGNFPGRFSGRQFSNSRSEMNVSTLELGDSALYLCASSSGQPSHYGYTFGSGTRLTVV.

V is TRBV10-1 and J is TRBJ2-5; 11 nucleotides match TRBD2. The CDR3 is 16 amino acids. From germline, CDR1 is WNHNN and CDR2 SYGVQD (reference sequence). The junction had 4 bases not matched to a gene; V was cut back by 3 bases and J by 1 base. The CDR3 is CASSEGLAGGQETQYF. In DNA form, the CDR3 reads TGCGCCAGCAGTGAAGGGCTAGCGGGAGGCCAAGAGACCCAGTACTTC.

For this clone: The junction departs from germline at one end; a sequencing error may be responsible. Written as DNA, the CDR3 is TGTGCCAGCAGCGACGACAAGGAGCAGTTCTTC. Amino acid sequence: CASSDDKEQFF. The J gene is TRBJ2-1, the V gene TRBV2; no clear D. The CDR3 is made up of 11 amino acids. Germline CDR1 and CDR2: SNHLY and FYNNEI.

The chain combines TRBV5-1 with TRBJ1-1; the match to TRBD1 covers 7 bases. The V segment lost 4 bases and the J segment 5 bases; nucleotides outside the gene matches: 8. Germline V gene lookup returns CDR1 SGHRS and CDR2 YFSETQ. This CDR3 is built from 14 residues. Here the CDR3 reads CASSRGGASTEAFF. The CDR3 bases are TGCGCCAGCAGCAGAGGGGGCGCAAGTACTGAAGCTTTCTTT.

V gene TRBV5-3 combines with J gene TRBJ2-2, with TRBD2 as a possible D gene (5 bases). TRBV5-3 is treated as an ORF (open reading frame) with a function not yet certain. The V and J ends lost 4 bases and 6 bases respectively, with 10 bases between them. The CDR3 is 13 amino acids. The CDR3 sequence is CARSTGSPGELFF. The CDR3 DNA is TGTGCCAGAAGCACGGGGAGTCCCGGGGAGCTGTTTTTT.

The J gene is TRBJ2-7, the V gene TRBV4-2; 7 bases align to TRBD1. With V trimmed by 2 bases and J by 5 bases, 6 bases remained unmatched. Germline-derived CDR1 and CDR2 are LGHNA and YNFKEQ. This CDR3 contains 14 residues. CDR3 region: CASSQNSDRDEQYF. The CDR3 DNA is TGTGCCAGCAGCCAAAATTCAGACAGGGACGAGCAGTACTTC.

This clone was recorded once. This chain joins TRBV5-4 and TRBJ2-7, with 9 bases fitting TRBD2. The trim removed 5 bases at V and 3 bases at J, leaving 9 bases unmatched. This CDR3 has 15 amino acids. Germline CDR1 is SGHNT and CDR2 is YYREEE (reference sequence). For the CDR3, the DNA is TGTGCCAGCAGTACGACGACTAGCGGACACTACGAGCAGTACTTC. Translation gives CASSTTTSGHYEQYF.

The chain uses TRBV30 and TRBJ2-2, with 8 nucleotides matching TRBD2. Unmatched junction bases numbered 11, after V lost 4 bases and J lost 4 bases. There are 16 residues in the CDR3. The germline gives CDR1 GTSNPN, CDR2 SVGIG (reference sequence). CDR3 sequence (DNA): TGTGCCTGGACCCGTCGGAGACTAGCGACCACCGGGGAGCTGTTTTTT. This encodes CAWTRRRLATTGELFF.

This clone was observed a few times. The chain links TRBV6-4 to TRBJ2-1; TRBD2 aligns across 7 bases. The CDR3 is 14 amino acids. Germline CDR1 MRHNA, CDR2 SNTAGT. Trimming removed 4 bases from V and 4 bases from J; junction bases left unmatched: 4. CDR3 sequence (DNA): TGTGCCAGCAGTGTCGGGACTAATTACAATGAGCAGTTCTTC. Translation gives CASSVGTNYNEQFF.

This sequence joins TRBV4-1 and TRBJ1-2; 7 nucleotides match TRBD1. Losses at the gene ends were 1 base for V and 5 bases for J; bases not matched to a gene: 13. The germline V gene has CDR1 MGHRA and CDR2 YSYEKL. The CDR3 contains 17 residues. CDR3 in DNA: TGCGCCAGCAGCCAAGGACAGGGCACTTGGGGCTATTATGGCTACACCTTC. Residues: CASSQGQGTWGYYGYTF.

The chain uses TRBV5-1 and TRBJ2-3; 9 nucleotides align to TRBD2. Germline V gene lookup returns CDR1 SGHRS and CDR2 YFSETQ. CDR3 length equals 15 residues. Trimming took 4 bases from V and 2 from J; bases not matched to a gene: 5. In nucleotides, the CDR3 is TGCGCCAGCAGCCGGCTAGCGGGGCACACAGATACGCAGTATTTT. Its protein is CASSRLAGHTDTQYF.

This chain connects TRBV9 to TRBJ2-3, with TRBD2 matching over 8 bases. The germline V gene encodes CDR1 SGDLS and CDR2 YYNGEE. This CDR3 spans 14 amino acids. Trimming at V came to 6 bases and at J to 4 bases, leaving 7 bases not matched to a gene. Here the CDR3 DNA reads TGTGCCAGCACCCCGGGAGGGTGGGCAGATACGCAGTATTTT. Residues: CASTPGGWADTQYF. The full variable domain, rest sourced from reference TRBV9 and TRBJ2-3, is DSGVTQTPKHLITATGQRVTLRCSPRSGDLSVYWYQQSLDQGLQFLIQYYNGEERAKGNILERFSAQQFPDLHSELNLSSLELGDSALYFCASTPGGWADTQYFGPGTRLTVL.

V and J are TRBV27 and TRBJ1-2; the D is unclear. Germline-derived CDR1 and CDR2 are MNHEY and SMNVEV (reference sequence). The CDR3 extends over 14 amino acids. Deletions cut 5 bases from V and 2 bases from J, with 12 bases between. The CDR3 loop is CASSPLGENYGYTF. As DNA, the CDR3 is TGTGCCAGCAGTCCCCTAGGTGAAAACTATGGCTACACCTTC.

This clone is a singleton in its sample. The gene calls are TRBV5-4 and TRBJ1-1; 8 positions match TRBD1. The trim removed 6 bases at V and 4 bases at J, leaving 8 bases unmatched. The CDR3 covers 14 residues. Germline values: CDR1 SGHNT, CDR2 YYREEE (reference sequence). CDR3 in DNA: TGTGCCAGCACCATCCAGGGGGCGTCCACTGAAGCTTTCTTT. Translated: CASTIQGASTEAFF.

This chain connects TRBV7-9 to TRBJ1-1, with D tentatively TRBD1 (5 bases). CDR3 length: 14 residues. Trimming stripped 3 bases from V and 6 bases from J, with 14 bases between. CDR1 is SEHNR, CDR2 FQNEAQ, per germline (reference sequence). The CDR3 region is CASSFGGTRAEAFF. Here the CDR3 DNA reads TGTGCCAGCAGCTTCGGGGGTACGAGGGCTGAAGCTTTCTTT.